This is a list of T cell receptor beta chains from one sample in a study of blood T cell repertoires in COVID-19. Libraries were prepared by immunoSEQ multiplex PCR; TCRdb keeps only in-frame clonotypes and omits some of them. This table has 14,000 to 15,000 clones, around 77% appearing once. Sequences were obtained from peripheral blood. These receptor sequences come from a human donor in a cohort sampled during active COVID-19. CDR3s include the opening cysteine and the closing phenylalanine or tryptophan. D genes are given only for firm matches. Clone size is not always given. Where it is, it says once, few, many or a class for expanded clones.

j_gene | v_gene | d_gene | abundance | CDR3nt | CDR3aa
TRBJ2-7 | TRBV11-3 | TRBD2 | . | TGTGCCAGCAGCTTAACCCAAGCGGGAGTCGGGTACGAGCAGTACTTC | CASSLTQAGVGYEQYF
TRBJ2-2 | TRBV6-1 | . | . | TGTGCCAGCAGAGAACAGGGCCAGGCGAACACCGGGGAGCTGTTTTTT | CASREQGQANTGELFF
TRBJ2-4 | TRBV6-5 | . | . | TGTGCCAGCAGACGACAAGGGGGAGCCAAAAACATTCAGTACTTC | CASRRQGGAKNIQYF
TRBJ1-1 | TRBV7-2 | . | . | TGTGCCAGCAGCTACAGGGTCGGCACTGAAGCTTTCTTT | CASSYRVGTEAFF
TRBJ2-2 | TRBV28 | . | . | TGTGCCAGCACGATCCGGGGGATCACCGGGGAGCTGTTTTTT | CASTIRGITGELFF
TRBJ2-5 | TRBV5-1 | TRBD2 | . | TGCGCCAGCAGCTTGAGGAGGCCTAGCGGCCAAGAGACCCAGTACTTC | CASSLRRPSGQETQYF
TRBJ1-5 | TRBV19 | . | . | TGTGCCAGTAGTATTCGAGACAACAGCAATCAGCCCCAGCATTTT | CASSIRDNSNQPQHF
TRBJ1-1 | TRBV10-2 | . | few | TGCGCCAGCAGGTTTCAGTCGAACACTGAAGCTTTCTTT | CASRFQSNTEAFF
TRBJ1-2 | TRBV7-9 | . | . | TGTGCCAGCAGCTTAGCCGGGAACTATGGCTACACCTTC | CASSLAGNYGYTF
TRBJ2-5 | TRBV5-1 | TRBD2 | few | TGCGCCAGCAGCTTTTTTAGCGGGGGGAACCAAGAGACCCAGTACTTC | CASSFFSGGNQETQYF